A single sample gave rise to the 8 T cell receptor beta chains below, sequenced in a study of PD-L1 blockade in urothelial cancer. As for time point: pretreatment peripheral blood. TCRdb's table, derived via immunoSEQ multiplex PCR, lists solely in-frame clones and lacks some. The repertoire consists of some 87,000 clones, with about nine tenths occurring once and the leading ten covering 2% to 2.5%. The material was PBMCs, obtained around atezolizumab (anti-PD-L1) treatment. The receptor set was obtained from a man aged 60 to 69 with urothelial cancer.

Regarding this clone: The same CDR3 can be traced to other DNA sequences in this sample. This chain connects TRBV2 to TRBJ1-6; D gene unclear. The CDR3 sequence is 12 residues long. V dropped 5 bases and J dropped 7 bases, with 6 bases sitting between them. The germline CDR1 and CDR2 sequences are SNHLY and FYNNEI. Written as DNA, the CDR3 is TGTGCCAGCAGTCCCCAGAATTCACCCCTCCACTTT. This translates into CASSPQNSPLHF.

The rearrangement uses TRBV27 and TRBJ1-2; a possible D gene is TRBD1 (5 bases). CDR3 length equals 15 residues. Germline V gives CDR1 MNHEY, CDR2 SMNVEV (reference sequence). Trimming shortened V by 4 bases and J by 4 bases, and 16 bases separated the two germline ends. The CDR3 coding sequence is TGTGCCAGCAGTTCCTTAACGGGGGTACGCTATGGCTACACCTTC. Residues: CASSSLTGVRYGYTF.

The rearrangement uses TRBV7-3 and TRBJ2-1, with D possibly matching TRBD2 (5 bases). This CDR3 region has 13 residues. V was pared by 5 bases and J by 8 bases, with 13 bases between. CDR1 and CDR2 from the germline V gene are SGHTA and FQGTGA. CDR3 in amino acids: CASSVSSKDEQFF. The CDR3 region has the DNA TGTGCCAGCAGCGTATCTAGCAAGGATGAGCAGTTCTTC.

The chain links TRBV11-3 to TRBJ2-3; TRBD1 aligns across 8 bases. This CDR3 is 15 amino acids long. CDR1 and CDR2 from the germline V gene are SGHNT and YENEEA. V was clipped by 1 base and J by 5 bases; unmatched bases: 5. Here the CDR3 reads CASSLGVGTGDTQYF. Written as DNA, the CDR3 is TGTGCCAGCAGCTTAGGCGTCGGGACAGGAGATACGCAGTATTTT.

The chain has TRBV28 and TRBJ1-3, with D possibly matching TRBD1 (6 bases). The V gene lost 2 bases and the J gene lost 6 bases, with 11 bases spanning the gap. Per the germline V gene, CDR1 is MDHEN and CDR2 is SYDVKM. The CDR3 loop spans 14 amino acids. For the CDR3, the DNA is TGTGCCAGCAGTTTAACAGCAGGGGTAAACACCATATATTTT. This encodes CASSLTAGVNTIYF.

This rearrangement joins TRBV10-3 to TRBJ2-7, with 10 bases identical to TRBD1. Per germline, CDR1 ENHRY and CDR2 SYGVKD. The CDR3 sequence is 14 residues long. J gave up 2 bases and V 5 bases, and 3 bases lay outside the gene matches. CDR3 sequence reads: CAISSGTGAYEQYF. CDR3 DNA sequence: TGTGCCATCAGTTCCGGGACAGGGGCCTACGAGCAGTACTTC.

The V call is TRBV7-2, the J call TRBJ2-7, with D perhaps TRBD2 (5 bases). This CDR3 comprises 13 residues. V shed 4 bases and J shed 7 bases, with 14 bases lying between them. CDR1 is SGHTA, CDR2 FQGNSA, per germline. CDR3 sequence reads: CASSSGSTGEQYF. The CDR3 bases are TGTGCCAGCAGCTCGGGAAGCACCGGGGAGCAGTACTTC.

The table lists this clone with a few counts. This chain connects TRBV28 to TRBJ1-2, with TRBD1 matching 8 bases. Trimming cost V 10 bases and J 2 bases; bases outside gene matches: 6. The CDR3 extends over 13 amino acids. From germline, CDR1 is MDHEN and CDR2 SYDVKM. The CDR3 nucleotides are TGTGCCATCCTGGGACAGGTAAACTATGGCTACACCTTC. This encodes CAILGQVNYGYTF.